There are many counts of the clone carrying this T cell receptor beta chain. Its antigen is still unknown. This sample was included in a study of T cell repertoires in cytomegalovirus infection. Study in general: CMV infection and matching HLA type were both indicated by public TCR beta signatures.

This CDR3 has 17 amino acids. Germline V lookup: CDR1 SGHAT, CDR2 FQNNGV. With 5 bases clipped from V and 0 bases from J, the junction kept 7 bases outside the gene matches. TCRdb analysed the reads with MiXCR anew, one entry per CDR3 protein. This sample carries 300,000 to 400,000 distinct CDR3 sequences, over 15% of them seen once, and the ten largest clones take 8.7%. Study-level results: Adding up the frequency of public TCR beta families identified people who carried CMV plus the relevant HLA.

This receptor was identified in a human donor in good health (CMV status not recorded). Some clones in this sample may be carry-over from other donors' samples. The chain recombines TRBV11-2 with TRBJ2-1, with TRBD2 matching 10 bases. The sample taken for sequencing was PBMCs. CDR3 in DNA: TGTGCCAGCAGCCCCGGACTAGCGGCCAGCTCCTACAATGAGCAGTTCTTC. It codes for CASSPGLAASSYNEQFF.